This T cell receptor (beta chain) was retrieved from a study of blood T cell repertoires in COVID-19. This CDR3 is 14 amino acids long. The junction had 3 bases not matched to a gene; V was cut back by 6 bases and J by 0 bases. The germline CDR1 and CDR2 sequences are SGHRS and YFSETQ. Those enrolled, adults aged roughly 18 to 90 years, came from about two dozen US areas. Assignment of participants to cohorts was predicated upon participant-reported clinical history. What the recovered Cohort 3 donors had was two negative PCRs, clearance, or symptom resolution. In the authors' methods: Nucleated cell counts were estimated from reference gene primer amplification. Assay: immunoSEQ multiplex PCR; the TCRdb copy retains only in-frame clones and omits some. The V and J calls and clone size are taken from that table; D and trimming were inferred from the DNA. This table has hundreds of thousands of clones, roughly 89% appearing once.

This clonotype was sampled from a man in his fifties or sixties who had recovered from COVID-19. The chain carries TRBV5-1 and TRBJ1-3; 7 nucleotides line up with TRBD1. The sequencing sample was made of PBMCs or T cells enriched from blood (not recorded which). The CDR3, as DNA: TGCGCCAGCACCTGGGACAGCTCTGGAAACACCATATATTTT. Amino acids: CASTWDSSGNTIYF.